The 32 T cell receptor beta chains reported below all come from one sample, sequenced in a study of blood T cell repertoires in COVID-19. The table came from immunoSEQ multiplex PCR; TCRdb's copy has only in-frame clones and leaves some out. The sample has approximately 280,000 clones, 80% to 95% seen once; the top ten hold more than 6%. The sample comprised peripheral blood. Source of these receptors: a woman aged 25 to 39 with COVID-19, enrolled during active disease.

This clone appeared a single time. This chain connects TRBV28 to TRBJ2-3; 8 positions match TRBD2. CDR3 size: 16 residues. J was trimmed by 3 bases and V by 6 bases; bases with no gene match: 11. Germline loops: CDR1 MDHEN, CDR2 SYDVKM. The chain's CDR3 is CASRGYSGIGTDTQYF. The CDR3 region has the DNA TGTGCCAGCAGGGGATATAGCGGGATCGGGACAGATACGCAGTATTTT.

The chain uses TRBV19 and TRBJ2-1; D is undetermined. Looked up from germline, CDR1 is LNHDA and CDR2 is SQIVND (reference sequence). The V gene lost 9 bases and the J gene lost 4 bases, with 4 bases spanning the gap. This CDR3 has 10 residues. CDR3 in DNA: TGTGCCAGCTTTTACAATGAGCAGTTCTTC. Translating gives CASFYNEQFF.

This rearrangement joins TRBV7-9 to TRBJ1-1; no definite D call. The CDR3 is 14 residues long. Germline V gene lookup returns CDR1 SEHNR and CDR2 FQNEAQ (reference sequence). Between the trimmed V and J ends, which lost 1 base and 4 bases, there was a span of 10 bases. Here the CDR3 DNA reads TGTGCCAGCAGCTTAGAACGGGTGGGCACTGAAGCTTTCTTT. As protein: CASSLERVGTEAFF.

The rearrangement links TRBV11-2 to TRBJ2-5, with D possibly matching TRBD1 (6 bases). Trimming cost V 1 base and J 5 bases, with 8 bases left between them. This CDR3 is 13 amino acids long. The germline V gene encodes CDR1 SGHAT and CDR2 FQNNGV. The CDR3 region has the DNA TGTGCCAGCAGCTTAGGGACAGCGGAGACCCAGTACTTC. Amino acid sequence: CASSLGTAETQYF.

J is TRBJ1-6 and V is TRBV7-2; possible D gene TRBD1, 5 bases. The CDR3 loop spans 15 amino acids. From germline, CDR1 is SGHTA and CDR2 FQGNSA. V gave up 2 bases and J gave up 7 bases, with 12 bases separating them. CDR3 in DNA: TGTGCCAGCAGCTTACAAAGGGGTAGAAATTCACCCCTCCACTTT. The encoded protein is CASSLQRGRNSPLHF. Variable domain in full (rest from reference TRBV7-2 and TRBJ1-6): GAGVSQSPSNKVTEKGKDVELRCDPISGHTALYWYRQSLGQGLEFLIYFQGNSAPDKSGLPSDRFSAERTGGSVSTLTIQRTQQEDSAVYLCASSLQRGRNSPLHFGNGTRLTVT.

The chain couples TRBV2 to TRBJ2-2, with TRBD2 matching 7 bases. Germline assignment: CDR1 SNHLY and CDR2 FYNNEI. The CDR3 loop spans 16 amino acids. Unmatched junction bases numbered 7, after V lost 2 bases and J lost 4 bases. The CDR3 DNA is TGTGCCAGCAGTGAATGGGAGGGAGCGAGCACCGGGGAGCTGTTTTTT. It codes for CASSEWEGASTGELFF.

On this clone itself: A read error may account for a junction end that differs from germline. The rearrangement uses TRBV19 and TRBJ2-5; a possible D gene is TRBD1 (6 bases). The CDR3 runs to 14 residues. Germline V gene sequence: CDR1 LNHDA, CDR2 SQIVND (reference sequence). In nucleotides, the CDR3 is TGTGCCAGTAACCCTGGGGGCAGCCAAAAGACCCAGTACTTC. It yields the protein CASNPGGSQKTQYF.

The chain employs TRBV5-1 and TRBJ2-2, with D tentatively TRBD2 (5 bases). The V end lost 0 bases, the J end lost 3 bases, and 9 bases lay between the germline ends. This CDR3 is built from 15 residues. Germline loops: CDR1 SGHRS, CDR2 YFSETQ. CDR3: CASSLDGVHTGELFF. The CDR3 coding sequence is TGCGCCAGCAGCTTGGACGGGGTTCACACCGGGGAGCTGTTTTTT.

The chain's CDR3 is CASSQGLAPQETQYF. The DNA of the CDR3 is TGTGCCAGCAGCCAGGGACTAGCTCCCCAAGAGACCCAGTACTTC. The chain recombines TRBV14 with TRBJ2-5, with TRBD2 matching over 9 bases. Germline V gives CDR1 SGHDN, CDR2 FVKESK. Losses at the gene ends were 3 bases for V and 1 base for J; bases not matched to a gene: 3. This CDR3 has 15 amino acids.

This clone occurred once. The CDR3 loop is CASSLGDRAGYTF. In nucleotides, the CDR3 is TGTGCCAGCAGTTTAGGGGACAGGGCCGGCTACACCTTC. The J gene is TRBJ1-2, the V gene TRBV28; 9 nucleotides align to TRBD1. CDR3 length: 13 residues. V trimming: 2 bases; J trimming: 8 bases; junction bases outside the gene matches: 3. The germline gives CDR1 MDHEN, CDR2 SYDVKM.

V is TRBV6-5 and J is TRBJ2-7, with a weak D call TRBD1 (6 bases). The CDR3 has 13 amino acids. CDR1 is MNHEY and CDR2 is SVGAGI in the germline V gene. Trimming took 5 bases from V and 9 from J, leaving 17 bases between them. For the CDR3, the DNA is TGTGCCAGCAGTAGAAACAGGGATTTCGGGCAGTACTTC. This sequence encodes CASSRNRDFGQYF.

CDR3 protein: CASSLELAGLPDTQYF. The CDR3 nucleotides are TGTGCCAGCAGTCTGGAACTAGCGGGACTCCCAGATACGCAGTATTTT. The chain has TRBV27 and TRBJ2-3, with 10 bases identical to TRBD2. CDR3 size: 16 residues. V dropped 5 bases and J dropped 4; count of bases not matched to a gene: 9. Germline CDR1 is MNHEY and CDR2 is SMNVEV (reference sequence).

This rearrangement joins TRBV7-2 to TRBJ2-7, with 10 bases lining up with TRBD2. Per germline, CDR1 SGHTA and CDR2 FQGNSA. V was clipped by 5 bases and J by 7 bases; unmatched bases: 5. The CDR3 has 13 amino acids. The CDR3 sequence is CASSQGLAREQYF. The CDR3 DNA is TGTGCCAGCAGCCAGGGACTAGCGAGAGAGCAGTACTTC. The entire variable domain, with the rest obtained from reference TRBV7-2 and TRBJ2-7, is as follows: GAGVSQSPSNKVTEKGKDVELRCDPISGHTALYWYRQSLGQGLEFLIYFQGNSAPDKSGLPSDRFSAERTGGSVSTLTIQRTQQEDSAVYLCASSQGLAREQYFGPGTRLTVT.

This sequence joins TRBV28 and TRBJ2-5, with TRBD2 as a possible D gene (5 bases). Germline values: CDR1 MDHEN, CDR2 SYDVKM. V lost 6 bases and J 0 bases, leaving 20 bases between the germline ends. The CDR3 loop spans 17 amino acids. Here the CDR3 DNA reads TGTGCCAGCAGCCCGCTCGAGTGGACTGGCTACCAAGAGACCCAGTACTTC. It encodes CASSPLEWTGYQETQYF.

In this sample, this clone turned up a few times. This chain uses TRBV4-3 with TRBJ1-1; possible D gene TRBD1, 6 bases. Germline V gene data show CDR1 as LGHNA and CDR2 as YSLEER. This CDR3 region has 16 residues. V was shortened by 0 bases and J by 4 bases, with 15 bases between the two germline ends. The CDR3 region has the DNA TGCGCCAGCAGCCAAGATTTGAGGGGGGGCTCCACTGAAGCTTTCTTT. It is translated as CASSQDLRGGSTEAFF.

The CDR3 region has the DNA TGTGCCAGCAGCCATTCCGGGACTAGCGGTGACACCGGGGAGCTGTTTTTT. As protein: CASSHSGTSGDTGELFF. The rearrangement links TRBV3-1 (or the pseudogene TRBV3-2) to TRBJ2-2; 11 nucleotides match TRBD2. V dropped 3 bases and J dropped 3; count of bases not matched to a gene: 6. Germline CDR1 LGHDT, CDR2 YNNKEL (reference sequence). This CDR3 region has 17 residues.

J is TRBJ2-5 and V is TRBV2; the D gene is possibly TRBD2 (7 bases). CDR1 and CDR2 (germline): SNHLY, FYNNEI. V was clipped by 7 bases and J by 5 bases, with 17 bases between them. The CDR3 runs 14 residues. CDR3 region: CASTPSGGGETQYF. The CDR3 region has the DNA TGTGCCAGCACTCCCTCGGGGGGCGGTGAGACCCAGTACTTC.

CDR3 sequence: CASSLGHYSNQPQHF. CDR3 DNA: TGTGCCAGCAGCCTAGGACATTATAGCAATCAGCCCCAGCATTTT. This chain joins TRBV7-9 and TRBJ1-5, with a possible D match to TRBD1 (5 bases). Germline CDR1 reads SEHNR; CDR2 reads FQNEAQ (reference sequence). With 5 bases removed from V and 0 bases from J, the gap between germline ends came to 11 bases. The CDR3 covers 15 residues.

The chain has TRBV7-9 and TRBJ2-5; 14 bases match TRBD2. The CDR3 sequence is 18 residues long. Per the germline V gene, CDR1 is SEHNR and CDR2 is FQNEAQ (reference sequence). J gave up 2 bases and V 5 bases, and 10 bases lay outside the gene matches. In DNA, the CDR3 is TGTGCCAGCAGCCCCCGAGGGACTAGCGGGAGTCGGCAAGAGACCCAGTACTTC. Translated, it gives CASSPRGTSGSRQETQYF.

The chain combines TRBV27 with TRBJ1-6; 7 bases fit TRBD1. The CDR3 spans 14 residues. V shed 5 bases, J shed 6 bases, and the junction held 4 bases outside the gene matches. Germline loops: CDR1 MNHEY, CDR2 SMNVEV (reference sequence). CDR3 bases: TGTGCCAGCAGTGGTTGGGACAGTAATTCACCCCTCCACTTT. Translation gives CASSGWDSNSPLHF.

This chain joins TRBV30 and TRBJ2-2; 14 bases fit TRBD2. Germline V lookup: CDR1 GTSNPN, CDR2 SVGIG (reference sequence). This CDR3 comprises 15 residues. J lost 7 bases, V lost 5 bases, and 6 bases had no gene match. Written as DNA, the CDR3 is TGTGCCTGGGGGGGACTAGCGGGAGTCGGCGGGGAGCTGTTTTTT. This encodes CAWGGLAGVGGELFF.

This chain connects TRBV5-5 to TRBJ2-7; D gene uncertain. CDR1 is SGHKS, CDR2 YYEKEE, per germline (reference sequence). Between the trimmed V and J ends, which lost 0 bases and 5 bases, there was a span of 6 bases. The CDR3 consists of 12 residues. The CDR3 DNA sequence: TGTGCCAGCAGCTTGGTGGAGAACGAGCAGTACTTC. Translation gives CASSLVENEQYF.

The V and J genes are TRBV5-4 and TRBJ1-5; D call uncertain. Germline V gene sequence: CDR1 SGHNT, CDR2 YYREEE (reference sequence). Trimming removed 0 bases from V and 3 bases from J, with 7 bases in between. This CDR3 contains 14 residues. CDR3 bases: TGTGCCAGCAGCTTGGGCGTAAACAATCAGCCCCAGCATTTT. This sequence encodes CASSLGVNNQPQHF.

This clone has only a few counts. J is TRBJ1-1 and V is TRBV19, with unresolved D. The CDR3 is 13 amino acids. V dropped 5 bases and J dropped 1 base, with 8 bases sitting between them. The germline CDR1 and CDR2 sequences are LNHDA and SQIVND (reference sequence). The CDR3 spells CASSLQPNTEAFF. CDR3 bases: TGTGCCAGTAGTCTACAGCCGAACACTGAAGCTTTCTTT.

The chain joins TRBV28 to TRBJ2-7; 10 bases are shared with TRBD1. The CDR3 spans 16 residues. V lost 3 bases and J lost 4; bases outside the gene matches: 9. The germline V gene has CDR1 MDHEN and CDR2 SYDVKM. The CDR3 region has the DNA TGTGCCAGCAGTTTGGTCAGACAGGGGGCAAGGTACGAGCAGTACTTC. Translation gives CASSLVRQGARYEQYF.

The chain has TRBV10-1 and TRBJ2-7; D might be TRBD1 (6 bases). CDR3 length equals 13 residues. The V and J ends lost 4 bases and 3 bases respectively, with 10 bases between them. CDR1 is WNHNN, CDR2 SYGVQD, per germline (reference sequence). The CDR3 region is CASSARQDYEQYF. DNA of the CDR3: TGCGCCAGCAGTGCCCGACAGGACTACGAGCAGTACTTC.

A single count supports this clone. The chain has TRBV9 and TRBJ2-7; 7 bases are a match to TRBD1. J lost 5 bases, V lost 3 bases, and 8 bases had no gene match. The germline CDR1 and CDR2 sequences are SGDLS and YYNGEE. The CDR3 has 14 residues. CDR3 protein: CASSARGGRNEQYF. CDR3 coding DNA: TGTGCCAGCAGCGCACGAGGGGGCCGGAACGAGCAGTACTTC.

The gene calls are TRBV18 and TRBJ1-1; the D is unclear. V shed 0 bases and J shed 5 bases, with 7 bases lying between them. CDR3 size: 13 residues. Germline CDR1 KGHSH, CDR2 LQKENI. The CDR3 nucleotides are TGTGCCAGCTCACCACCGCGGAGGACTGAAGCTTTCTTT. Its translation: CASSPPRRTEAFF.

J is TRBJ1-1 and V is TRBV19; the D gene is possibly TRBD1 (5 bases). Per the germline V gene, CDR1 is LNHDA and CDR2 is SQIVND (reference sequence). Deletions cut 5 bases from V and 8 bases from J, with 15 bases between. The CDR3 is 13 amino acids. The DNA for the CDR3 is TGTGCCAGTAGTCAGGGCTCTTCACGGGAAGCTTTCTTT. Amino acid sequence: CASSQGSSREAFF.

The chain links TRBV28 to TRBJ2-4; 9 bases align to TRBD2. Unmatched junction bases numbered 9, after V lost 5 bases and J lost 7 bases. The CDR3 is 15 residues long. Looked up from germline, CDR1 is MDHEN and CDR2 is SYDVKM. The DNA of the CDR3 is TGTGCCAGCAGTCGTAGCGGGGGCCAAGAGAACATTCAGTACTTC. This sequence encodes CASSRSGGQENIQYF. The full variable domain, its missing parts supplied by reference TRBV28 and TRBJ2-4, is DVKVTQSSRYLVKRTGEKVFLECVQDMDHENMFWYRQDPGLGLRLIYFSYDVKMKEKGDIPEGYSVSREKKERFSLILESASTNQTSMYLCASSRSGGQENIQYFGAGTRLSVL.

The chain carries TRBV11-3 and TRBJ2-1, with 13 bases lining up with TRBD2. The CDR3 contains 16 residues. Trimming cost V 4 bases and J 6 bases; bases outside gene matches: 6. Germline V gene data show CDR1 as SGHNT and CDR2 as YENEEA. The CDR3 is CASSYGTSGIFNEQFF. CDR3 nucleotides: TGTGCCAGCAGCTACGGGACTAGCGGGATTTTCAATGAGCAGTTCTTC.

The chain uses TRBV2 and TRBJ2-5, with 8 bases matching TRBD2. The J call may be faulty, since TRBJ2-7 better matches the DNA end. There are 14 residues in the CDR3. Germline values: CDR1 SNHLY, CDR2 FYNNEI. The CDR3 coding sequence is TGTGCCAGCAGTGGGACTAGCTACTCCTACGAGCAGTACTTC. The encoded protein is CASSGTSYSYEQYF.